Listed below are T cell receptor beta chains from one sample, sequenced in a study of T cell clonotyping in hematopoietic cell transplantation. Using immunoSEQ multiplex PCR, the repertoire was profiled, and TCRdb retains in-frame clones only, with some absent. The sample includes tens of thousands of clones, about 92% of them seen just once. This specimen consisted of peripheral blood mononuclear cells, obtained before stem cell transplant. Receptors originate from a man aged 50 or older with acute myeloid leukemia. Some clones in this sample may be carry-over from other donors' samples. CDR3s include the opening cysteine and the closing phenylalanine or tryptophan. The order of the fields is V gene, clone size, CDR3 length, D gene, J gene, CDR3 protein, CDR3 DNA. D genes are given only for firm matches. Clone size appears in some rows only: once, few, many, or a class for an expanded clone.

TRBV28	.	15	TRBD2	TRBJ2-7	CASSDPGLAGNEQYF	TGTGCCAGCAGTGATCCCGGACTAGCGGGGAACGAGCAGTACTTC
TRBV7-6	.	12	.	TRBJ2-7	CASSFTRGEQYF	TGTGCCAGCAGCTTTACACGGGGCGAGCAGTACTTC
TRBV5-1	.	13	.	TRBJ2-1	CASSPPEGDEQFF	TGCGCCAGCAGCCCCCCTGAGGGCGATGAGCAGTTCTTC
TRBV7-9	.	14	.	TRBJ2-7	CASSLNPGPYEQYF	TGTGCCAGCAGCTTGAACCCCGGGCCCTACGAGCAGTACTTC
TRBV10-3	once	16	.	TRBJ2-2	CATRDRSDTLTGELFF	TGTGCCACCCGGGACCGTTCCGACACTCTAACCGGGGAGCTGTTTTTT
TRBV28	.	15	.	TRBJ1-5	CASSSSRGGYQPQHF	TGTGCCAGCAGTTCCTCCAGGGGAGGTTACCAGCCCCAGCATTTT
TRBV4-1	.	16	.	TRBJ1-5	CASSQDISRYNQPQHF	TGCGCCAGCAGCCAAGATATTAGCCGCTACAATCAGCCCCAGCATTTT
TRBV4-1	once	14	TRBD1	TRBJ1-4	CASRNRGSFEKLFF	TGCGCCAGTAGGAACAGGGGAAGTTTTGAAAAACTGTTTTTT
TRBV7-6	.	16	TRBD2	TRBJ2-1	CASSLAGTERGDEQFF	TGTGCCAGCAGCTTAGCAGGGACTGAACGGGGGGATGAGCAGTTCTTC
TRBV4-2	few	17	.	TRBJ1-5	CASSQVSAGLSNQPQHF	TGTGCCAGCAGCCAAGTATCCGCAGGACTTAGCAATCAGCCCCAGCATTTT
TRBV7-8	.	13	.	TRBJ1-5	CASSLVGSQPQHF	TGTGCCAGCAGCTTAGTTGGGAGTCAGCCCCAGCATTTT
TRBV7-2	.	13	.	TRBJ1-1	CASSLDVVGNAFF	TGTGCCAGCAGCTTAGATGTGGTCGGAAATGCTTTCTTT
TRBV23-1	.	15	TRBD2	TRBJ2-7	CASSQSWTSGTEQYF	TGCGCCAGCAGTCAATCGTGGACTAGCGGGACCGAGCAGTACTTC
TRBV27	.	18	TRBD2	TRBJ2-1	CASRPRGLAGGPEDEQFF	TGTGCCAGTCGTCCAAGGGGATTAGCGGGAGGGCCGGAAGATGAGCAGTTCTTC
TRBV30	.	15	TRBD1	TRBJ2-5	CAWSRRTGTKETQYF	TGTGCCTGGAGTAGGAGGACAGGGACGAAAGAGACCCAGTACTTC
TRBV9	few	15	.	TRBJ2-1	CASTQGEGGYNEQFF	TGTGCCAGCACTCAGGGAGAGGGTGGGTACAATGAGCAGTTCTTC
TRBV6-5	once	15	TRBD1	TRBJ1-2	CASSLRGTVEGGYTF	TGTGCCAGCAGTTTGAGGGGGACAGTGGAAGGAGGCTACACCTTC
TRBV4-1	.	13	.	TRBJ2-2	CASGRLVGEELFF	TGCGCCAGCGGACGACTAGTTGGAGAGGAGCTGTTTTTT
TRBV6-1	.	16	.	TRBJ2-7	CASSEPGSASSYEQYF	TGTGCCAGCAGTGAACCGGGTAGCGCGAGTTCCTACGAGCAGTACTTC
TRBV7-3	.	15	.	TRBJ1-1	CASSLQGGRNTEAFF	TGTGCCAGCAGCCTACAGGGAGGTAGGAACACTGAAGCTTTCTTT
TRBV4-2	.	17	.	TRBJ1-5	CASSQVGGAGTHQPQHF	TGTGCCAGCAGCCAAGTGGGGGGAGCAGGAACCCATCAGCCCCAGCATTTT
TRBV6-6	.	14	.	TRBJ1-4	CASREQSMREKLFF	TGTGCCAGCAGGGAACAGTCTATGAGGGAAAAACTGTTTTTT
TRBV10-3	.	14	TRBD2	TRBJ2-1	CAISESGGRNEQFF	TGTGCCATCAGTGAAAGCGGGGGCCGCAATGAGCAGTTCTTC
TRBV19	.	13	.	TRBJ1-2	CASSRWADYGYTF	TGTGCCAGTAGTCGATGGGCGGACTATGGCTACACCTTC
TRBV19	.	17	TRBD1	TRBJ2-3	CASSIIPGQGGKDTQYF	TGTGCCAGTAGTATAATACCGGGACAGGGGGGTAAAGATACGCAGTATTTT
TRBV11-2	.	14	.	TRBJ2-1	CASSLKGGVSEQFF	TGTGCCAGCAGCTTAAAGGGGGGAGTAAGTGAGCAGTTCTTC
TRBV5-6	.	13	.	TRBJ2-7	CASSRGASREQYF	TGTGCCAGCAGCCGGGGGGCCTCTCGGGAGCAGTACTTC
TRBV19	.	14	TRBD1	TRBJ1-2	CASSRTGDYNGYTF	TGTGCCAGTAGTCGGACAGGGGATTATAACGGCTACACCTTC
TRBV6-5	.	13	.	TRBJ1-1	CASWSRMNTEAFF	TGTGCCAGCTGGAGTCGTATGAACACTGAAGCTTTCTTT
TRBV2	.	13	TRBD1	TRBJ2-7	CAGMGTGTYEQYF	TGTGCCGGTATGGGGACAGGGACTTACGAGCAGTACTTC
TRBV5-1	.	14	TRBD2	TRBJ2-7	CASSGTSDSYEQYF	TGCGCCAGCAGCGGAACTAGCGACTCCTACGAGCAGTACTTC
TRBV19	.	15	TRBD1	TRBJ1-1	CASSMAGGWITEAFF	TGTGCCAGTAGTATGGCAGGGGGCTGGATCACTGAAGCTTTCTTT
TRBV2	.	13	.	TRBJ1-1	CASTEGGDTEAFF	TGTGCCAGCACCGAGGGGGGTGACACTGAAGCTTTCTTT
TRBV19	.	14	.	TRBJ1-5	CASKARGSNQPQHF	TGTGCCAGTAAGGCAAGGGGGAGCAATCAGCCCCAGCATTTT
TRBV7-9	.	16	TRBD2	TRBJ2-2	CASSPLAGADTGELFF	TGTGCCAGCAGCCCACTAGCGGGGGCCGACACCGGGGAGCTGTTTTTT
TRBV27	.	13	.	TRBJ2-7	CASSLAFSYEQYF	TGTGCCAGCAGTTTAGCCTTCTCCTACGAGCAGTACTTC
TRBV1	.	16	.	TRBJ1-2	CTSSFTLVRKTYGYTF	TGCACCAGCAGTTTCACTCTTGTGCGAAAGACCTATGGCTACACCTTC
TRBV7-9	.	12	.	TRBJ2-2	CASSPSHGELFF	TGTGCCAGCAGCCCTAGCCACGGGGAGCTGTTTTTT
TRBV7-2	.	16	.	TRBJ2-7	CASSGGEGDRDREQYF	TGTGCCAGCAGCGGGGGGGAGGGGGACCGAGACCGCGAGCAGTACTTC
TRBV2	.	15	TRBD2	TRBJ2-5	CASSLRGGLGETQYF	TGTGCCAGCAGTCTCCGGGGGGGCTTAGGGGAGACCCAGTACTTC
TRBV7-2	.	12	.	TRBJ2-2	CASSLVPGELFF	TGTGCCAGCAGCTTAGTTCCCGGGGAGCTGTTTTTT
TRBV19	.	14	.	TRBJ1-1	CASSIEVGITEAFF	TGTGCCAGTAGTATAGAGGTGGGGATAACTGAAGCTTTCTTT
TRBV4-1	.	15	TRBD2	TRBJ2-1	CASSPIWGGVGEQFF	TGCGCCAGCAGCCCCATCTGGGGGGGAGTGGGTGAGCAGTTCTTC
TRBV7-9	.	15	.	TRBJ1-3	CASSFSTEAGNTIYF	TGTGCCAGCAGCTTCAGTACGGAGGCTGGAAACACCATATATTTT
TRBV5-4	.	16	TRBD2	TRBJ2-3	CASSLAERGGADTQYF	TGTGCCAGCAGCTTGGCCGAGCGGGGGGGTGCGGATACGCAGTATTTT
TRBV28	.	14	TRBD1	TRBJ1-5	CASSLGQGNQPQHF	TGTGCCAGCAGTTTGGGACAGGGGAATCAGCCCCAGCATTTT
TRBV5-1	.	19	.	TRBJ1-6	CASSLGPRWGRPYNSPLHF	TGCGCCAGCAGCTTGGGCCCCCGGTGGGGGAGGCCCTATAATTCACCCCTCCACTTT
TRBV14	.	13	.	TRBJ2-5	CASRLAPSETQYF	TGTGCCAGCAGACTGGCCCCGTCAGAGACCCAGTACTTC
TRBV9	.	14	TRBD1	TRBJ1-4	CASSVDRGMEKLFF	TGTGCCAGCAGCGTAGACAGGGGGATGGAAAAACTGTTTTTT
TRBV7-2	.	15	.	TRBJ2-1	CASSGRRGPGNEQFF	TGTGCCAGCAGCGGACGGCGGGGTCCGGGCAATGAGCAGTTCTTC
TRBV15	.	19	TRBD1	TRBJ1-1	CATSRELRGSGTGGTEAFF	TGTGCCACCAGCAGGGAATTAAGAGGCAGCGGGACAGGGGGGACTGAAGCTTTCTTT
TRBV18	.	14	TRBD1	TRBJ2-7	CASSPTGQGYEQYF	TGTGCCAGCTCACCTACGGGACAGGGGTACGAGCAGTACTTC
TRBV7-2	.	16	TRBD1	TRBJ1-2	CASSLGGQGRRYGYTF	TGTGCCAGCAGCTTAGGAGGACAGGGGCGTCGCTATGGCTACACCTTC
TRBV6-5	.	14	.	TRBJ2-7	CASSYGGPGYEQYF	TGTGCCAGCAGTTACGGGGGGCCCGGGTACGAGCAGTACTTC
TRBV5-4	once	14	.	TRBJ1-3	CASSLTGPGNTIYF	TGTGCCAGCAGCTTGACAGGGCCGGGAAACACCATATATTTT
TRBV19	.	15	TRBD1	TRBJ2-7	CASSNLGQVGYEQYF	TGTGCCAGTAGTAACCTAGGACAGGTGGGCTACGAGCAGTACTTC
TRBV6-5	.	15	.	TRBJ1-6	CVSTLDSFYNSPLHF	TGTGTCAGCACCCTTGACAGTTTCTATAATTCACCCCTCCACTTT
TRBV6-1	.	14	.	TRBJ2-7	CASRSIGATHEQYF	TGTGCCAGCAGATCGATAGGGGCAACTCACGAGCAGTACTTC